The 4 T cell receptor beta chains reported below all come from one sample, sequenced in a study of blood T cell repertoires in COVID-19 (dated by TCRdb to 2018 to 2020). The protocol used for the library was the immunoSEQ multiplex PCR assay. This is the immuneACCESS table as TCRdb keeps it, with only in-frame sequences that have V and J called. A part of the clones is gone; compared with another copy, unresolved V genes explain less than half, and the rest is unexplained. In this sample the table shows more than 60,000 clones, about 84% of which occur a single time. The ten largest account for 10% to 15% of the sample. Sequencing was carried out using peripheral blood. These receptor sequences come from a man between 45 and 60 years old with COVID-19, enrolled during active disease.

The V and J genes are TRBV5-1 and TRBJ2-1; 9 bases align to TRBD1. The V segment lost 6 bases and the J segment 10 bases; nucleotides outside the gene matches: 11. The CDR3 contains 14 residues. Per germline, CDR1 SGHRS and CDR2 YFSETQ. CDR3: CASNPGQGIGEQFF. The CDR3 nucleotides are TGCGCCAGCAACCCGGGACAGGGAATTGGAGAGCAGTTCTTC. Complete variable domain (other parts from reference TRBV5-1 and TRBJ2-1): KAGVTQTPRYLIKTRGQQVTLSCSPISGHRSVSWYQQTPGQGLQFLFEYFSETQRNKGNFPGRFSGRQFSNSRSEMNVSTLELGDSALYLCASNPGQGIGEQFFGPGTRLTVL.

The chain carries TRBV2 and TRBJ2-3; 14 positions agree with TRBD2. Germline V gene data show CDR1 as SNHLY and CDR2 as FYNNEI. There are 15 residues in the CDR3. Germline trimming cut 6 bases from V and 1 base from J; bases unmatched to any gene: 0. CDR3 coding DNA: TGTGCCAGCAGGGGACTAGCGGGGGGCACAGATACGCAGTATTTT. It is translated as CASRGLAGGTDTQYF.

J is TRBJ2-3 and V is TRBV6-4; 12 nucleotides line up with TRBD1. The CDR3 is 15 amino acids. The J segment lost 4 bases and the V segment lost 8 bases, leaving 7 bases of the junction unmatched. Germline V gene data show CDR1 as MRHNA and CDR2 as SNTAGT. Written as DNA, the CDR3 is TGTGCCAGCGGGGACGGGACAGGGGGCGCAGATACGCAGTATTTT. It encodes CASGDGTGGADTQYF.

This chain joins TRBV7-8 and TRBJ2-5, with D unresolved. Germline V CDR1 and CDR2: SGHVS, FQNEAQ. There are 13 residues in the CDR3. Trimming removed 2 bases from V and 5 bases from J, with 9 bases in between. CDR3 bases: TGTGCCAGCAGCTTATTTATCGAGGAGACCCAGTACTTC. Encoded protein: CASSLFIEETQYF.